This T cell receptor (beta chain) was recovered during a study of human T cells and chemical hapten exposure. The overall study: Mostly female patients had alopecia areata, totalis or universalis.

Stated time point: patch test 1, 2 weeks after DPC sensitization. Specified treatment: therapeutic diphenylcyclopropenone sensitization with weekly scalp DPC. Sample donors consisted of patients with alopecia, aged 18 to 70 years, who were suitable for DPC. Blood, whole and unfractionated, served as the source for total RNA extraction. Unique molecular identifiers were linked by the library to individual cDNA molecules. TCRdb reprocessed the RACE reads via MiXCR and lists one record per CDR3 protein. The sample shows fewer than 100,000 distinct CDR3 sequences, around 12% of them seen only once. The CDR3 has 14 amino acids. V was clipped by 4 bases and J by 7 bases, with 17 bases between them. CDR1 is SQVTM and CDR2 is ANQGSEA in the germline V gene.

This sequence originates from a woman in her 40s with alopecia areata. Some clones in this sample may be carry-over from other donors' samples. The rearrangement joins TRBV29-1 to TRBJ2-1; D call uncertain. The sequences come from whole blood, collected in connection with sensitization to the hapten diphenylcyclopropenone (DPC). The CDR3 DNA follows: TGCAGCGTTGTGGGCCGGATGTCCGAAAATGAGCAGTTCTTC. Protein product: CSVVGRMSENEQFF.